This T cell receptor beta chain was documented in a study of blood T cell repertoires in COVID-19. At the level of the study: Material from acute and convalescent COVID-19 was sourced from the United States, Italy and Spain. The analysed material was cDNA or gDNA that came from T cells, B-cell-depleted T cells, or PBMCs.

In the authors' methods: Researchers report that nucleated cell counts were estimated from reference gene primer amplification. The method was immunoSEQ multiplex PCR; TCRdb's version includes in-frame clones alone and lacks a portion of them. The V and J calls and the clone size are those of that table, but D and trimming were determined from the DNA. The sample holds fewer than 15,000 clones, 70% to 90% seen once. V shed 2 bases, J shed 4 bases, and the junction held 4 bases outside the gene matches. This CDR3 has 15 amino acids. Germline CDR1 GTSNPN, CDR2 SVGIG (reference sequence). This sequence joins TRBV30 and TRBJ2-6; TRBD1 aligns across 8 bases. The sequence was obtained from a human donor in a cohort sampled during active COVID-19. Sequences were obtained from peripheral blood. This chain's CDR3 is CAWSYRGYGANVLTF. DNA for the CDR3: TGTGCCTGGAGTTACAGGGGGTACGGGGCCAACGTCCTGACTTTC. The full variable domain, with the rest looked up from reference TRBV30 and TRBJ2-6, is SQTIHQWPATLVQPVGSPLSLECTVEGTSNPNLYWYRQAAGRGLQLLFYSVGIGQISSEVPQNLSASRPQDRQFILSSKKLLLSDSGFYLCAWSYRGYGANVLTFGAGSRLTVL.